This T cell receptor beta chain was obtained from a study of response to subunit inactivated influenza vaccine. TCRdb re-derived calls from the RT-PCR reads in MiXCR, one entry per CDR3 protein. This table has 550,000 to 800,000 distinct CDR3 sequences, about 15% appearing once. Points from the study as a whole: Few new T cells, the authors suggested, are recruited by each seasonal influenza vaccination.

This CDR3 comprises 13 residues. Trimming removed 1 base at V and 5 bases at J, with 9 bases between. There are a few counts of this clonotype. Its antigen is still unknown. This specimen was PBMCs from blood, taken around 15 days before vaccination. The TCR originated in a man aged 50 to 60 who received an inactivated influenza vaccine. V and J are TRBV12-3 or TRBV12-4 and TRBJ2-7; no clear D gene. The CDR3 loop is CASSLGENNEQYF. The CDR3 DNA follows: TGTGCCAGCAGTTTAGGAGAAAACAACGAGCAGTACTTC.